Listed below are T cell receptor beta chains from one sample, sequenced in a study of HIV-infected patients and healthy controls. TCRdb fed the 5' RACE reads into MiXCR, producing one record per CDR3 protein. The table has under 70,000 distinct CDR3 sequences, roughly 21% seen once. The specimen sequenced was CD4+ T cells from blood. The receptors were gathered from a human donor in good health. CDR3s include the opening cysteine and the closing phenylalanine or tryptophan. The D gene is left open where the match is weak. Size values are once, few and many counts, or a class for expanded clones, and some rows have none.

size: few
length: 16
J: TRBJ2-2
V: TRBV15
D: TRBD1
CDR3: CATSREQGANTGELFF
DNA: TGTGCCACCAGCAGAGAGCAGGGGGCGAACACCGGGGAGCTGTTTTTT

size: .
length: 11
J: TRBJ2-5
V: TRBV2
D: .
CDR3: CASSPLGPQYF
DNA: TGTGCCAGCAGCCCCTTGGGGCCCCAGTACTTC

size: few
length: 15
J: TRBJ1-2
V: TRBV24-1
D: .
CDR3: CATSDAPSGNYGYTF
DNA: TGTGCCACCAGTGATGCCCCGTCAGGGAACTATGGCTACACCTTC

size: many
length: 16
J: TRBJ2-7
V: TRBV7-9
D: .
CDR3: CASRGSSLPSSYEQYF
DNA: TGTGCCAGCAGGGGCTCTAGCTTACCGAGCTCCTACGAGCAGTACTTC

size: many
length: 15
J: TRBJ1-6
V: TRBV9
D: TRBD1
CDR3: CASSLGGQGNSPLHF
DNA: TGTGCCAGCAGCCTGGGGGGACAGGGAAATTCACCCCTCCACTTT

size: many
length: 17
J: TRBJ2-1
V: TRBV6-6
D: TRBD2
CDR3: CASSYAHVGGGANEQFF
DNA: TGTGCCAGCAGTTACGCGCACGTTGGCGGGGGGGCAAATGAGCAGTTCTTC

size: .
length: 14
J: TRBJ2-3
V: TRBV5-6
D: .
CDR3: CASSLEADTRSQYF
DNA: TGTGCCAGCAGCTTGGAAGCGGACACCCGCTCGCAGTATTTT

size: .
length: 15
J: TRBJ2-7
V: TRBV7-9
D: .
CDR3: CASSLAPGEVGEQYF
DNA: TGTGCCAGCAGCCTAGCACCCGGAGAAGTCGGCGAGCAGTACTTC

size: few
length: 15
J: TRBJ2-1
V: TRBV5-1
D: .
CDR3: CASSLIVFSYNEQFF
DNA: TGCGCCAGCAGCTTGATAGTCTTCTCCTACAATGAGCAGTTCTTC

size: many
length: 14
J: TRBJ2-3
V: TRBV29-1
D: .
CDR3: CSVEPNLSTDTQYF
DNA: TGCAGCGTTGAACCGAACCTTAGCACAGATACGCAGTATTTT

size: many
length: 13
J: TRBJ1-1
V: TRBV11-2
D: .
CDR3: CASSLNGYTEAFF
DNA: TGTGCCAGCAGCTTAAATGGGTACACTGAAGCTTTCTTT

size: few
length: 14
J: TRBJ1-1
V: TRBV5-1
D: .
CDR3: CASSLGQQGTEAFF
DNA: TGCGCCAGCAGCTTGGGACAGCAGGGCACTGAAGCTTTCTTT

size: .
length: 15
J: TRBJ2-1
V: TRBV11-2
D: .
CDR3: CASGPGVSSYNEQFF
DNA: TGTGCCAGCGGTCCAGGGGTCAGCTCCTACAATGAGCAGTTCTTC

size: many
length: 17
J: TRBJ1-6
V: TRBV6-6
D: TRBD1
CDR3: CASSSPDRGLLDSPLHF
DNA: TGTGCCAGCAGTTCCCCGGACAGGGGTCTCTTGGATTCACCCCTCCACTTT

size: many
length: 10
J: TRBJ1-1
V: TRBV29-1
D: .
CDR3: CSASGTEAFF
DNA: TGCAGCGCCTCCGGAACTGAAGCTTTCTTT

size: .
length: 14
J: TRBJ1-5
V: TRBV20-1
D: .
CDR3: CSVRVDPWDQPQHF
DNA: TGCAGTGTTAGAGTTGACCCCTGGGATCAGCCCCAGCATTTT

size: .
length: 16
J: TRBJ2-5
V: TRBV24-1
D: TRBD2
CDR3: CATSPGLAGAGETQYF
DNA: TGTGCCACCAGCCCGGGACTAGCGGGAGCAGGGGAGACCCAGTACTTC

size: .
length: 17
J: TRBJ1-6
V: TRBV7-2
D: TRBD1
CDR3: CASSLSRGDSYNSPLHF
DNA: TGTGCCAGCAGCTTATCCAGGGGGGACTCCTATAATTCACCCCTCCACTTT

size: few
length: 14
J: TRBJ2-4
V: TRBV18
D: TRBD1
CDR3: CASSRTGLGNIQYF
DNA: TGTGCCAGCTCAAGGACAGGGCTCGGAAACATTCAGTACTTC

size: .
length: 14
J: TRBJ2-5
V: TRBV20-1
D: .
CDR3: CSARDVKVQETQYF
DNA: TGCAGTGCTAGAGATGTTAAGGTACAAGAGACCCAGTACTTC